This TCR beta chain was obtained from a study of identical twins. TCRdb analysed the 5' RACE reads with MiXCR anew, one entry per CDR3 protein. The table includes about 190,000 distinct CDR3 sequences, approximately 15% detected once. The sample was also linked to a second study, of T cells expressing NK-cell markers. As that report states: In a group of 5 or 6 donors, dominant NKG2C+ clonotypes represented about 1.0-7.5% of CD8+ T cells.

What was sequenced was CD8+ T cells sorted from blood. This clonotype originated in a woman younger than 30 in good health.

The CDR3 nucleotides read TGCAGCTACTCCTCGCACAATGAGCAGTTCTTC. Encoded protein: CSYSSHNEQFF. This chain joins TRBV20-1 and TRBJ2-1; D gene unclear. Germline V gene data show CDR1 as DFQATT and CDR2 as SNEGSKA (reference sequence). This CDR3 is built from 11 residues.